The T cell receptor (beta chain) described here comes from a study of cytomegalovirus exposure and HLA in healthy donors. The overall study: Caucasian-associated ancestry cluster membership applied to about 77% of around 400 genotyped donors. Points from the study as a whole: Some V segments could not be told apart, so they were left out, TRBV6-2 and TRBV6-3 among them. Most sequenced TCRs were rare (though some public TCRs occurred in many donors).

Details on this clone: Its specificity is not known.

This CDR3 spans 15 amino acids. The germline V gene encodes CDR1 MRHNA and CDR2 SNTAGT. The ends lost 3 bases at V and 6 bases at J; junction bases unmatched: 3. PCR amplification relied on 60 Vbeta primers (plus 13 Jbeta primers). Using immunoSEQ multiplex PCR, the repertoire was profiled, and TCRdb retains in-frame clones only, with some absent. This repertoire shows under 120,000 clones, 65% found once; its top ten account for over 3.5%. The sequence derives from a man aged 30-40 years in good health and CMV-seropositive. Material for sequencing was PBMCs. V is TRBV6-4 and J is TRBJ2-3; TRBD2 matches 13 bases. CDR3 residues: CASSETSGGADTQYF. The CDR3 DNA follows: TGTGCCAGCAGTGAAACTAGCGGGGGGGCCGATACGCAGTATTTT.